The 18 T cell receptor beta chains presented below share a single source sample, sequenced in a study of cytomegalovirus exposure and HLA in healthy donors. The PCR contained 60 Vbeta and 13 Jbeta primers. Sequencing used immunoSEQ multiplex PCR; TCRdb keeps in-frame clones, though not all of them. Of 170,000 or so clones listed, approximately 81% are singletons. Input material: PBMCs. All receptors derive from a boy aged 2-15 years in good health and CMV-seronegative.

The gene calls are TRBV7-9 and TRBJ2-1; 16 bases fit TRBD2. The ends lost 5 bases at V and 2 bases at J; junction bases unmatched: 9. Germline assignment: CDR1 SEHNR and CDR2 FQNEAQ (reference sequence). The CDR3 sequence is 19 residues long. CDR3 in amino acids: CASSTPGLAGGLTYNEQFF. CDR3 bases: TGTGCCAGCAGCACACCGGGACTAGCGGGAGGGCTTACCTACAATGAGCAGTTCTTC. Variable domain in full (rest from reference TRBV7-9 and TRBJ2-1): DTGVSQNPRHKITKRGQNVTFRCDPISEHNRLYWYRQTLGQGPEFLTYFQNEAQLEKSRLLSDRFSAERPKGSFSTLEIQRTEQGDSAMYLCASSTPGLAGGLTYNEQFFGPGTRLTVL.

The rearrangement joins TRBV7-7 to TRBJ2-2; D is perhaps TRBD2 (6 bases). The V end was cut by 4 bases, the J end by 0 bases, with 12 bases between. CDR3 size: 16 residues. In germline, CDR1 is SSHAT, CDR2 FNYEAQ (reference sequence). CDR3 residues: CASSSGWGANTGELFF. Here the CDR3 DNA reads TGTGCCAGCAGCTCGGGGTGGGGGGCGAACACCGGGGAGCTGTTTTTT.

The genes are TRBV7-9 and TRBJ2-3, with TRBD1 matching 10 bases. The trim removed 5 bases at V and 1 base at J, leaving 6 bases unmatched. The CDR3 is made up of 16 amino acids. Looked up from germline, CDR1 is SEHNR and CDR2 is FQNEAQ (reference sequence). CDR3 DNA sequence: TGTGCCAGCAGCCCACGTGGGACAGGGGGCACAGATACGCAGTATTTT. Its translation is CASSPRGTGGTDTQYF.

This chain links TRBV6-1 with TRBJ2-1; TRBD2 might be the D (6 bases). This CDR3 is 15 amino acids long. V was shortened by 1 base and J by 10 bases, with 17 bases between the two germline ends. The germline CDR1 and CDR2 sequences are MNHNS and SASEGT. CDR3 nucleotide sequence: TGTGCCAGCAGTGAAGATGGGCAGCGGGCGAGGGAGCAGTTCTTC. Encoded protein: CASSEDGQRAREQFF.

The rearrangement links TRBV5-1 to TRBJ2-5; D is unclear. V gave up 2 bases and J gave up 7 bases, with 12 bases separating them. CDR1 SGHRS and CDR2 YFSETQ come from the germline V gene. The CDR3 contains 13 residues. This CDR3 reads CASSLTGEGTQYF. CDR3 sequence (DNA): TGCGCCAGCAGCTTAACGGGTGAAGGGACCCAGTACTTC.

The CDR3: CASSLRDRTYEQYF. CDR3 nucleotide sequence: TGTGCCAGCAGCTTACGGGACAGAACCTACGAGCAGTACTTC. The genes are TRBV5-4 and TRBJ2-7, with TRBD1 matching 7 bases. Germline V CDR1 and CDR2: SGHNT, YYREEE (reference sequence). The V segment lost 2 bases and the J segment 2 bases; nucleotides outside the gene matches: 4. CDR3 length: 14 amino acids.

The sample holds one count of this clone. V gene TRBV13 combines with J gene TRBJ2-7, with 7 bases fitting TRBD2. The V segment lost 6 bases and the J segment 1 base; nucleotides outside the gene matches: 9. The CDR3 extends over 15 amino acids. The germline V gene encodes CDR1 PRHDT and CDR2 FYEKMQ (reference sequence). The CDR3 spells CASSQGGVMSYEQYF. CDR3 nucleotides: TGTGCCAGCAGTCAGGGAGGGGTGATGTCCTACGAGCAGTACTTC.

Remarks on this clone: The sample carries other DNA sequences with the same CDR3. CDR3 sequence: CASSYSGGDTEAFF. As DNA, the CDR3 is TGTGCCAGCAGTTACTCCGGGGGGGACACTGAAGCTTTCTTT. The chain links TRBV6-5 to TRBJ1-1; possibly TRBD1 for D (5 bases). The germline gives CDR1 MNHEY, CDR2 SVGAGI. V was pared by 0 bases and J by 3 bases, with 8 bases between. The CDR3 runs 14 residues.

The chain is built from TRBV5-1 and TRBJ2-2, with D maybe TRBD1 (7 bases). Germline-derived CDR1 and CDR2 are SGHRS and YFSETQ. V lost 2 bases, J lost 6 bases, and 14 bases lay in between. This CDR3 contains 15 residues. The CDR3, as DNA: TGCGCCAGCAGCTTTGTCGGCAGGGGGGCCGGGGAGCTGTTTTTT. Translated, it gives CASSFVGRGAGELFF.

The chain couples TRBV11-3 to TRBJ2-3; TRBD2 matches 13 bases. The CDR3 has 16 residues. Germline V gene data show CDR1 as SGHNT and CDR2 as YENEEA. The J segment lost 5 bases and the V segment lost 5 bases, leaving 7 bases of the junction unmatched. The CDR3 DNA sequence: TGTGCCAGCAGCCCGAGGACTAGCGGGAGTTTAGATACGCAGTATTTT. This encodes CASSPRTSGSLDTQYF.

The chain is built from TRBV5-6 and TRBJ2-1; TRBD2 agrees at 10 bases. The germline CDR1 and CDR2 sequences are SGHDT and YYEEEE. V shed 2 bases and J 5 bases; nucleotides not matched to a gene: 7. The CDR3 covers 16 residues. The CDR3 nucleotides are TGTGCCAGCAGCTTTCCGACTAGCGGGCCCCACAATGAGCAGTTCTTC. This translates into CASSFPTSGPHNEQFF.

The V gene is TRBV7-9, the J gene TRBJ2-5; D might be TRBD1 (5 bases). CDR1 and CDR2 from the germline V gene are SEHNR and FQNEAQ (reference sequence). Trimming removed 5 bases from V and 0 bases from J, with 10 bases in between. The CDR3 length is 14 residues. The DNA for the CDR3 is TGTGCCAGCAGCCCTAACAGGTACCAAGAGACCCAGTACTTC. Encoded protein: CASSPNRYQETQYF.

CDR3 protein: CASGEEETQYF. For the CDR3, the DNA is TGTGCCAGCGGAGAGGAAGAGACCCAGTACTTC. The J gene is TRBJ2-5, the V gene TRBV2; D is undetermined. The germline V gene has CDR1 SNHLY and CDR2 FYNNEI. CDR3 length: 11 residues. V lost 8 bases and J lost 3, with 7 bases in between.

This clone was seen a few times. CDR3: CASSLARAGGDYGYTF. In DNA form, the CDR3 reads TGTGCCAGCAGCTTAGCGAGGGCAGGGGGAGACTATGGCTACACCTTC. V usage is TRBV7-9 and J usage is TRBJ1-2, with 7 bases lining up with TRBD1. The CDR3 consists of 16 residues. The germline gives CDR1 SEHNR, CDR2 FQNEAQ (reference sequence). The trim removed 0 bases at V and 3 bases at J, leaving 7 bases unmatched.

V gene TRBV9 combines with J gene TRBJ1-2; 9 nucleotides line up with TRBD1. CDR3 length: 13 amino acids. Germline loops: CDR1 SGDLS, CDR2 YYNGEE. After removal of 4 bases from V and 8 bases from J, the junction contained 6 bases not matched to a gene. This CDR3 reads CASSPGTGTGYTF. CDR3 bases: TGTGCCAGCAGCCCGGGGACAGGGACAGGCTACACCTTC.

In DNA, the CDR3 is TGTGCCAGCAGTTACGGAGCCTCAGAAGCTTTCTTT. Translating gives CASSYGASEAFF. The rearrangement joins TRBV6-5 to TRBJ1-1; D call uncertain. CDR1 MNHEY and CDR2 SVGAGI come from the germline V gene. The CDR3 covers 12 residues. Trimming shortened V by 2 bases and J by 8 bases, and 9 bases separated the two germline ends.

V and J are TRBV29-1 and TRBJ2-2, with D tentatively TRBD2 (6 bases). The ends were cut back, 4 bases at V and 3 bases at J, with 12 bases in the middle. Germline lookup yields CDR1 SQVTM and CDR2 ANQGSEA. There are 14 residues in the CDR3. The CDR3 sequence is CSVGSGVHTGELFF. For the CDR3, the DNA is TGCAGCGTTGGGTCGGGGGTTCACACCGGGGAGCTGTTTTTT.

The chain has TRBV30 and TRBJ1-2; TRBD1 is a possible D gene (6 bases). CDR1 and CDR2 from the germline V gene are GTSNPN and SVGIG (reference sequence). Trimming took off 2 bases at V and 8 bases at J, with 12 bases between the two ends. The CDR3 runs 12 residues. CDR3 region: CAWSSGQRGYTF. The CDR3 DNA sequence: TGTGCCTGGAGTAGCGGACAGAGGGGCTACACCTTC. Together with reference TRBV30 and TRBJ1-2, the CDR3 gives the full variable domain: SQTIHQWPATLVQPVGSPLSLECTVEGTSNPNLYWYRQAAGRGLQLLFYSVGIGQISSEVPQNLSASRPQDRQFILSSKKLLLSDSGFYLCAWSSGQRGYTFGSGTRLTVV.